The 11 T cell receptor beta chains reported below all come from one sample, sequenced in a study of T-cell reconstitution after alpha-beta-depleted transplantation in children. Preparation of the TCRbeta library was carried out with unique molecular identifiers. TCRdb used MiXCR to reprocess the PCR reads, holding one entry per CDR3 protein. The sample has 480,000 or so distinct CDR3 sequences; 8% to 11% are singletons. The sequences come from PBMCs, collected before TCRalphabeta/CD19-depleted stem cell transplant. The receptors shown here come from a child aged 2 to 10 with inherited bone marrow failure, due to receive a stem cell transplant.

Many counts were recorded for this clonotype. The chain carries TRBV9 and TRBJ1-1; possible D gene TRBD1, 5 bases. V was trimmed by 3 bases and J by 5 bases, leaving 11 bases between them. This CDR3 has 13 residues. The germline V gene has CDR1 SGDLS and CDR2 YYNGEE. The chain's CDR3 is CASSAVRGTEAFF. The CDR3 region has the DNA TGTGCCAGCAGCGCCGTCCGGGGGACTGAAGCTTTCTTT.

The V gene is TRBV28, the J gene TRBJ1-2; 11 bases fit TRBD1. This CDR3 has 14 residues. V lost 6 bases, J lost 6 bases, and 6 bases stayed unmatched. The germline gives CDR1 MDHEN, CDR2 SYDVKM. The CDR3 bases are TGTGCCAGCAGCTCACCGGGACAGGGGGATGGCTACACCTTC. Amino acid sequence: CASSSPGQGDGYTF.

In its sample, this clonotype was seen a few times. J is TRBJ2-5 and V is TRBV20-1; 9 nucleotides align to TRBD1. The CDR3 runs 16 residues. Germline V lookup: CDR1 DFQATT, CDR2 SNEGSKA (reference sequence). Trimming cost V 6 bases and J 1 base; bases outside gene matches: 12. The CDR3 protein is CSATRLDRGAQETQYF. DNA of the CDR3: TGCAGTGCAACACGTTTGGACAGGGGTGCCCAAGAGACCCAGTACTTC.

This clonotype was picked up many times. V and J are TRBV5-4 and TRBJ2-7; D gene ambiguous. V was pared by 4 bases and J by 6 bases, with 20 bases between. The germline V gene encodes CDR1 SGHNT and CDR2 YYREEE (reference sequence). This CDR3 has 15 residues. The CDR3 DNA follows: TGTGCCAGCAGCAGAGCAGGACGGGCTGGTACCGAGCAGTACTTC. It yields the protein CASSRAGRAGTEQYF. The whole variable domain, filled in from reference TRBV5-4 and TRBJ2-7, reads ETGVTQSPTHLIKTRGQQVTLRCSSQSGHNTVSWYQQALGQGPQFIFQYYREEENGRGNFPPRFSGLQFPNYSSELNVNALELDDSALYLCASSRAGRAGTEQYFGPGTRLTVT.

The table lists this clonotype with a few counts. This chain links TRBV7-8 with TRBJ2-3; D gene ambiguous. The CDR3 sequence is 13 residues long. The V and J ends lost 1 base and 5 bases respectively, with 7 bases between them. Germline loops: CDR1 SGHVS, CDR2 FQNEAQ. The CDR3 loop is CASSLEDGDTQYF. DNA of the CDR3: TGTGCCAGCAGCTTAGAGGACGGAGATACGCAGTATTTT.

There are many counts of this clonotype. The genes are TRBV5-6 and TRBJ2-7, with 7 bases matching TRBD1. V shed 0 bases, J shed 2 bases, and the junction held 11 bases outside the gene matches. CDR1 is SGHDT, CDR2 YYEEEE, per germline. The CDR3 length is 17 residues. The DNA for the CDR3 is TGTGCCAGCAGCTTGGGGTCAGGGGGTTCATGGGCCTACGAGCAGTACTTC. Its protein product is CASSLGSGGSWAYEQYF.

This clonotype occurred many times. J is TRBJ2-5 and V is TRBV27; 8 positions agree with TRBD2. The CDR3 length is 14 residues. J gave up 7 bases and V 3 bases, and 7 bases lay outside the gene matches. Germline V gives CDR1 MNHEY, CDR2 SMNVEV (reference sequence). For the CDR3, the DNA is TGTGCCAGCAGTTTCCGTCAGGCGGGAGGGACCCAGTACTTC. Amino acid sequence: CASSFRQAGGTQYF.

This clonotype has just a few counts. The chain has TRBV4-3 and TRBJ1-4, with D uncertain. Per germline, CDR1 LGHNA and CDR2 YSLEER. The CDR3 totals 13 residues. Deletions cut 1 base from V and 8 bases from J, with 8 bases between. The CDR3 sequence is CASSQAVEEKLFF. The CDR3 DNA follows: TGCGCCAGCAGCCAAGCCGTGGAAGAAAAACTGTTTTTT.

The sample holds many counts of this clonotype. The gene calls are TRBV4-1 and TRBJ2-3; 9 bases are a match to TRBD2. V lost 2 bases and J lost 1; bases outside the gene matches: 1. The germline CDR1 and CDR2 sequences are MGHRA and YSYEKL. The CDR3 has 15 residues. The CDR3 bases are TGCGCCAGCAGCCAAATAGCGGGAGGCACAGATACGCAGTATTTT. Translated: CASSQIAGGTDTQYF.

The sample holds many counts of this clonotype. The chain couples TRBV20-1 to TRBJ2-5; TRBD1 might be the D (5 bases). V was clipped by 3 bases and J by 5 bases, with 16 bases between them. The CDR3 has 14 residues. Per the germline V gene, CDR1 is DFQATT and CDR2 is SNEGSKA (reference sequence). The CDR3, as DNA: TGCAGTGCTAGGCCCGGCAGGGTCATGGAGACCCAGTACTTC. This encodes CSARPGRVMETQYF.

This clonotype was picked up many times. The chain joins TRBV5-5 to TRBJ1-1; a weak D match, TRBD1 (6 bases). CDR1 is SGHKS, CDR2 YYEKEE, per germline (reference sequence). Trimming took 4 bases from V and 8 from J, leaving 21 bases between them. CDR3 length equals 15 residues. CDR3 loop: CASSAYRGAFEEAFF. The CDR3 region has the DNA TGTGCCAGCAGCGCCTACCGGGGGGCATTCGAAGAAGCTTTCTTT. Together with reference TRBV5-5 and TRBJ1-1, the CDR3 gives the full variable domain: DAGVTQSPTHLIKTRGQQVTLRCSPISGHKSVSWYQQVLGQGPQFIFQYYEKEERGRGNFPDRFSARQFPNYSSELNVNALLLGDSALYLCASSAYRGAFEEAFFGQGTRLTVV.